The rows below give T cell receptor beta chains drawn from one sample of a study of blood T cell repertoires in COVID-19. Clones were read by immunoSEQ multiplex PCR, and TCRdb kept only the in-frame ones, dropping some. The sample records roughly 410,000 clones, around 87% being singletons. Sequencing was carried out using peripheral blood. The receptors shown here come from a woman aged 55-69 years with COVID-19, enrolled during active disease. The CDR3 runs from the conserved cysteine through the conserved F or W. The order of the fields is V gene, clone size, J gene, D gene, CDR3 DNA, CDR3 protein. D genes are given only for firm matches. Some rows mark clone size as missing; the rest say once, few, many or name a class of expanded clone.

v_call: TRBV5-1; clone_size: NA; j_call: TRBJ2-5; d_call: NA; cdr3_nt: TGCGCCAGCAGCTTGCAGAGCGCTCCCTCCCCCGAGACCCAGTACTTC; cdr3_aa: CASSLQSAPSPETQYF
v_call: TRBV18; clone_size: NA; j_call: TRBJ2-7; d_call: TRBD1; cdr3_nt: TGTGCCAGCTCACTCTCGGACAGGATCTACGAGCAGTACTTC; cdr3_aa: CASSLSDRIYEQYF
v_call: TRBV7-2; clone_size: NA; j_call: TRBJ1-1; d_call: TRBD1; cdr3_nt: TGTGCCAGCAGCTCCGGGACAGCCTTGCGCACTGAAGCTTTCTTT; cdr3_aa: CASSSGTALRTEAFF
v_call: TRBV6-2/TRBV6-3; clone_size: NA; j_call: TRBJ1-3; d_call: TRBD1; cdr3_nt: TGTGCCAGCAGTTACCGCAGGGGGCTCGGAAACACCATATATTTT; cdr3_aa: CASSYRRGLGNTIYF
v_call: TRBV3-1/TRBV3-2; clone_size: NA; j_call: TRBJ2-1; d_call: NA; cdr3_nt: TGTGCCAGCAGCCCCGGGATAGTGCAGTTCTTC; cdr3_aa: CASSPGIVQFF
v_call: TRBV5-1; clone_size: NA; j_call: TRBJ1-2; d_call: NA; cdr3_nt: TGCGCCAGCAGCTTGACAGTGGGGGGTGGCTACACCTTC; cdr3_aa: CASSLTVGGGYTF
v_call: TRBV2; clone_size: NA; j_call: TRBJ1-2; d_call: TRBD1; cdr3_nt: TGTGCCAGCACTCCGGGACAGGGGGGAAGTGGCTACACCTTC; cdr3_aa: CASTPGQGGSGYTF
v_call: TRBV6-5; clone_size: NA; j_call: TRBJ1-4; d_call: TRBD1; cdr3_nt: TGTGCCACGCTTGATGTGACAGGGTATGAAAAACTGTTTTTT; cdr3_aa: CATLDVTGYEKLFF
v_call: TRBV4-1; clone_size: NA; j_call: TRBJ2-5; d_call: NA; cdr3_nt: TGCGCCAGCAGCCAAGTGCGGAACAGGGCTCCGACCCAGTACTTC; cdr3_aa: CASSQVRNRAPTQYF
v_call: TRBV2; clone_size: NA; j_call: TRBJ1-6; d_call: TRBD1; cdr3_nt: TGTGCCAGCAGCGACAGGGACTCCTATAATTCACCCCTCCACTTT; cdr3_aa: CASSDRDSYNSPLHF
v_call: TRBV2; clone_size: NA; j_call: TRBJ1-6; d_call: NA; cdr3_nt: TGTGCCAGCCATCATAATTCACCCCTCCACTTT; cdr3_aa: CASHHNSPLHF
v_call: TRBV3-1/TRBV3-2; clone_size: NA; j_call: TRBJ1-6; d_call: NA; cdr3_nt: TGTGCCAGCAGTCCCCTTTGGAGGATCGGGGATTCACCCCTCCACTTT; cdr3_aa: CASSPLWRIGDSPLHF
v_call: TRBV11-1; clone_size: NA; j_call: TRBJ2-7; d_call: TRBD2; cdr3_nt: TGTGCCAGCAGCTCCATAGCGGGGGGCAGCTACGAGCAGTACTTC; cdr3_aa: CASSSIAGGSYEQYF
v_call: TRBV19; clone_size: NA; j_call: TRBJ1-2; d_call: TRBD1; cdr3_nt: TGTGCCAGTAGCCGGACAGGGGGCGGGAGCTATGGCTACACCTTC; cdr3_aa: CASSRTGGGSYGYTF
v_call: TRBV27; clone_size: NA; j_call: TRBJ1-1; d_call: TRBD1; cdr3_nt: TGTGCCAGCAGTTTAAGGACCACAGGGGCCGCTGAAGCTTTCTTT; cdr3_aa: CASSLRTTGAAEAFF
v_call: TRBV3-1/TRBV3-2; clone_size: NA; j_call: TRBJ2-7; d_call: TRBD2; cdr3_nt: TGTGCCAGCAGCCATAGGTTTGAGAATAGCGGGGGCTACGAGCAGTACTTC; cdr3_aa: CASSHRFENSGGYEQYF
v_call: TRBV7-2; clone_size: NA; j_call: TRBJ2-7; d_call: NA; cdr3_nt: TGTGCCAGCAGCTTATATACAGGCCCCTACGAGCAGTACTTC; cdr3_aa: CASSLYTGPYEQYF
v_call: TRBV9; clone_size: NA; j_call: TRBJ2-3; d_call: TRBD2; cdr3_nt: TGTGCCAGCAGCGGTAGCGGGGGGCAAACAGATACGCAGTATTTT; cdr3_aa: CASSGSGGQTDTQYF
v_call: TRBV6-7; clone_size: NA; j_call: TRBJ1-4; d_call: TRBD1; cdr3_nt: TGTGCCAGCAGTTACACAGGGGGGGGTGAAAAACTGTTTTTT; cdr3_aa: CASSYTGGGEKLFF
v_call: TRBV5-1; clone_size: NA; j_call: TRBJ1-1; d_call: NA; cdr3_nt: TGCGCCAGCAGCTTGTATCCGACATTGAACACTGAAGCTTTCTTT; cdr3_aa: CASSLYPTLNTEAFF
v_call: TRBV3-1/TRBV3-2; clone_size: NA; j_call: TRBJ1-2; d_call: NA; cdr3_nt: TGTGCCAGCAGCCCAATCGGGGGGCAGGGAGGCTACACCTTC; cdr3_aa: CASSPIGGQGGYTF
v_call: TRBV27; clone_size: NA; j_call: TRBJ2-2; d_call: TRBD1; cdr3_nt: TGTGCCAGCAACTCAGGACAGGCGAACACCGGGGAGCTGTTTTTT; cdr3_aa: CASNSGQANTGELFF
v_call: TRBV24-1; clone_size: NA; j_call: TRBJ2-1; d_call: NA; cdr3_nt: TGTGCCACCGGACTATCGAATGAGCAGTTCTTC; cdr3_aa: CATGLSNEQFF
v_call: TRBV4-2; clone_size: NA; j_call: TRBJ2-5; d_call: NA; cdr3_nt: TGTGCCAGCAGCCAAGATGGGCTAGCCTCAAAGACCCAGTACTTC; cdr3_aa: CASSQDGLASKTQYF
v_call: TRBV5-1; clone_size: NA; j_call: TRBJ1-1; d_call: TRBD1; cdr3_nt: TGCGCCAGCAGCTTGGAAGGGGGGACAGGGGAAGCTTTCTTT; cdr3_aa: CASSLEGGTGEAFF
v_call: TRBV7-9; clone_size: NA; j_call: TRBJ1-2; d_call: NA; cdr3_nt: TGTGCCAGCAGCGCCCAGGGGATGCATGGCTACACCTTC; cdr3_aa: CASSAQGMHGYTF
v_call: TRBV19; clone_size: NA; j_call: TRBJ1-2; d_call: NA; cdr3_nt: TGTGCCAGTAGTGCGGGGACCTATGGCTACACCTTC; cdr3_aa: CASSAGTYGYTF
v_call: TRBV28; clone_size: NA; j_call: TRBJ1-1; d_call: TRBD1; cdr3_nt: TGTGCCAGCAGTTTTTGGACAGGGGGAAACACTGAAGCTTTCTTT; cdr3_aa: CASSFWTGGNTEAFF
v_call: TRBV6-5; clone_size: NA; j_call: TRBJ2-1; d_call: NA; cdr3_nt: TGTGCCAGCAGTTACGGGGGGAACTACAATGAGCAGTTCTTC; cdr3_aa: CASSYGGNYNEQFF
v_call: TRBV19; clone_size: NA; j_call: TRBJ1-1; d_call: TRBD1; cdr3_nt: TGTGCCAGTAGTATAAGACAGGGGTTTGCTTTCTTT; cdr3_aa: CASSIRQGFAFF
v_call: TRBV4-2; clone_size: NA; j_call: TRBJ1-1; d_call: NA; cdr3_nt: TGTGCCAGCAGCCAAGAGCAGGGGAGGGGGAACACTGAAGCTTTCTTT; cdr3_aa: CASSQEQGRGNTEAFF
v_call: TRBV9; clone_size: NA; j_call: TRBJ1-2; d_call: TRBD1; cdr3_nt: TGTGCCAGCAGCCCTAGTCCTGGGACAGGTTATGGCTACACCTTC; cdr3_aa: CASSPSPGTGYGYTF
v_call: TRBV10-3; clone_size: NA; j_call: TRBJ1-1; d_call: TRBD1; cdr3_nt: TGTGCCATCAGAGGACAGGGTACCACTGAAGCTTTCTTT; cdr3_aa: CAIRGQGTTEAFF
v_call: TRBV9; clone_size: NA; j_call: TRBJ2-4; d_call: TRBD2; cdr3_nt: TGTGCCAGCAGCGGTGGGACTAGCGGGGGCCCGCTAGCCAAAAACATTCAGTACTTC; cdr3_aa: CASSGGTSGGPLAKNIQYF
v_call: TRBV14; clone_size: NA; j_call: TRBJ1-1; d_call: NA; cdr3_nt: TGTGCCAGCAGCCAAGGTGGGACAACTAACACTGAAGCTTTCTTT; cdr3_aa: CASSQGGTTNTEAFF
v_call: TRBV27; clone_size: NA; j_call: TRBJ1-5; d_call: NA; cdr3_nt: TGTGCCAGCAGAGGGGCTTCAACGGGCAATCAGCCCCAGCATTTT; cdr3_aa: CASRGASTGNQPQHF
v_call: TRBV6-6; clone_size: NA; j_call: TRBJ1-5; d_call: NA; cdr3_nt: TGTGCCAGCACCGTATTTAGCAATCAGCCCCAGCATTTT; cdr3_aa: CASTVFSNQPQHF
v_call: TRBV13; clone_size: NA; j_call: TRBJ1-3; d_call: NA; cdr3_nt: TGTGCCAGCAGCTGGCGGGGCGGTCCATCTGGAAACACCATATATTTT; cdr3_aa: CASSWRGGPSGNTIYF
v_call: TRBV29-1; clone_size: NA; j_call: TRBJ1-5; d_call: TRBD1; cdr3_nt: TGCAGCGTCACAACGAGGACAGGGGATCATCAGCCCCAGCATTTT; cdr3_aa: CSVTTRTGDHQPQHF
v_call: TRBV5-1; clone_size: few; j_call: TRBJ1-1; d_call: NA; cdr3_nt: TGCGCCAGCAGCTCAGACACTGAAGCTTTCTTT; cdr3_aa: CASSSDTEAFF
v_call: TRBV7-9; clone_size: NA; j_call: TRBJ1-2; d_call: NA; cdr3_nt: TGTGCCAGCAGCTTAACAGATTCGTATGGCTACACCTTC; cdr3_aa: CASSLTDSYGYTF
v_call: TRBV3-1/TRBV3-2; clone_size: NA; j_call: TRBJ1-5; d_call: NA; cdr3_nt: TGTGCCAGCAGCCAAGATACAGGACAGCGTCAGCCCCAGCATTTT; cdr3_aa: CASSQDTGQRQPQHF
v_call: TRBV15; clone_size: NA; j_call: TRBJ2-1; d_call: TRBD2; cdr3_nt: TGTGCCACCAGCGGGAGGGATTTAGCGGGGGGATACAATGAGCAGTTCTTC; cdr3_aa: CATSGRDLAGGYNEQFF
v_call: TRBV28; clone_size: NA; j_call: TRBJ1-6; d_call: NA; cdr3_nt: TGTGCCAGCAGTTCGAGACTTTCACCCCTCCACTTT; cdr3_aa: CASSSRLSPLHF
v_call: TRBV19; clone_size: NA; j_call: TRBJ2-5; d_call: NA; cdr3_nt: TGTGCCAGTAGTCACTATGGACAGGGAGCGGGGGAGACCCAGTACTTC; cdr3_aa: CASSHYGQGAGETQYF
v_call: TRBV28; clone_size: NA; j_call: TRBJ2-7; d_call: NA; cdr3_nt: TGTGCCAGCAGTTTGCTTGAACTTCAGCAGTACTTC; cdr3_aa: CASSLLELQQYF
v_call: TRBV5-6; clone_size: NA; j_call: TRBJ2-7; d_call: NA; cdr3_nt: TGTGCCAGCAGCCGCTTCGATGGGGGGTTCTACGAGCAGTACTTC; cdr3_aa: CASSRFDGGFYEQYF
v_call: TRBV11-2; clone_size: once; j_call: TRBJ2-7; d_call: NA; cdr3_nt: TGTGCCAGCAGCTTAGAGCGGGGGCCCTCCTACGAGCAGTACTTC; cdr3_aa: CASSLERGPSYEQYF
v_call: TRBV6-6; clone_size: NA; j_call: TRBJ2-5; d_call: TRBD2; cdr3_nt: TGTGCCAGCAGTCCAGCGGGGGGGCCTCGAGAGACCCAGTACTTC; cdr3_aa: CASSPAGGPRETQYF
v_call: TRBV14; clone_size: NA; j_call: TRBJ1-1; d_call: NA; cdr3_nt: TGTGCCAGCCAATACGAGGGAAGCACTGAAGCTTTCTTT; cdr3_aa: CASQYEGSTEAFF